This entry lists 32 T cell receptor beta chains sequenced from one sample in a study of blood T cells in healthy people across ages. PCR was performed a second time for 7 to 11 cycles using a sample-barcoded 5' primer and a J-beta primer mix. MiXCR, applied by TCRdb to the 5' RACE reads, yields one record per CDR3 protein. In the table there are about 800,000 distinct CDR3 sequences, more than 35% of which are singletons. Sequencing was done on a sample of blood. The receptors derive from a man at least 80 years old in good health.

This clonotype has more than one count but fewer than ten. The rearrangement joins TRBV6-5 to TRBJ1-2; D not certain. Per germline, CDR1 MNHEY and CDR2 SVGAGI. Trimming cost V 2 bases and J 0 bases, with 7 bases left between them. The length of the CDR3 is 14 residues. Here the CDR3 DNA reads TGTGCCAGCAGTTACAGGCCCTCTAACTATGGCTACACCTTC. Translated, it gives CASSYRPSNYGYTF.

In regard to this clonotype: Given a much more abundant clone one base away, this may be a read error. The V call is TRBV4-2, the J call TRBJ2-7, with 8 bases that match TRBD1. V shed 10 bases, J shed 3 bases, and the junction held 8 bases outside the gene matches. The germline V gene has CDR1 LGHNA and CDR2 YNFKEQ. The CDR3 is 13 residues long. CDR3 residues: CATADRDGYEQYF. The CDR3 bases are TGTGCCACGGCGGACAGGGACGGCTACGAGCAGTACTTC.

In this sample, this clonotype turned up once. The chain links TRBV9 to TRBJ2-5; D is unresolved. Trimming took 0 bases from V and 4 from J, leaving 7 bases between them. The CDR3 is 13 amino acids. The germline gives CDR1 SGDLS, CDR2 YYNGEE. The CDR3 loop is CASSVVTSETQYF. The CDR3 coding sequence is TGTGCCAGCAGCGTAGTTACATCAGAGACCCAGTACTTC.

This clonotype was seen ten or more times. The DNA for the CDR3 is TGTGCCAGCAGCTTATCACTTCAGATTAGCCGAGCCAATGAGCAGTTCTTC. Translating it yields CASSLSLQISRANEQFF. V usage is TRBV7-2 and J usage is TRBJ2-1; D is uncertain. V lost 2 bases and J 6 bases, leaving 20 bases between the germline ends. The CDR3 covers 17 residues. CDR1 and CDR2 (germline): SGHTA, FQGNSA.

This clonotype has at least ten counts. Germline is not matched at one junction end, which may reflect a read error. The chain's CDR3 is CASSLVGRTDTQYF. The DNA of the CDR3 is TGCGCCAGCAGCTTGGTGGGCCGCACAGATACGCAGTATTTT. V is TRBV7-2 and J is TRBJ2-3; D gene unclear. The CDR3 sequence is 14 residues long. Per the germline V gene, CDR1 is SGHTA and CDR2 is FQGNSA.

Only a few counts were recorded for this clonotype. The chain combines TRBV20-1 with TRBJ2-7, with D perhaps TRBD1 or TRBD2 (5 bases each). The CDR3 runs to 13 residues. CDR1 and CDR2 from the germline V gene are DFQATT and SNEGSKA (reference sequence). The ends were cut back, 4 bases at V and 3 bases at J, with 13 bases in the middle. CDR3 residues: CSATGTKDYEQYF. The CDR3 region has the DNA TGCAGTGCTACCGGGACCAAGGACTACGAGCAGTACTTC.

This clonotype came up a few times. The chain carries TRBV6-5 and TRBJ1-1; no definite D call. With 3 bases removed from V and 1 base from J, the gap between germline ends came to 6 bases. This CDR3 comprises 13 residues. Germline V gives CDR1 MNHEY, CDR2 SVGAGI. CDR3 sequence: CASSYQRNTEAFF. The CDR3 DNA reads as TGTGCCAGCAGTTATCAGAGGAACACTGAAGCTTTCTTT.

This clonotype was seen once. The chain has TRBV20-1 and TRBJ2-5, with 9 bases identical to TRBD1. Germline CDR1 is DFQATT and CDR2 is SNEGSKA (reference sequence). This CDR3 has 13 amino acids. After removal of 7 bases from V and 5 bases from J, the junction contained 8 bases not matched to a gene. CDR3 in DNA: TGCAGTGTTCCGGACAGGGGAGGTGAGACCCAGTACTTC. Its protein product is CSVPDRGGETQYF.

This chain uses TRBV28 with TRBJ1-1; TRBD1 matches at 7 bases. Germline trimming cut 6 bases from V and 5 bases from J; bases unmatched to any gene: 6. Germline V gives CDR1 MDHEN, CDR2 SYDVKM. CDR3 length: 13 amino acids. CDR3 in DNA: TGTGCCAGCAGGGTCCAGGGGGGTACTGAAGCTTTCTTT. Its protein product is CASRVQGGTEAFF.

About this clonotype: Its ends do not fully match the called genes, so a read error is possible. The chain links TRBV12-3 or TRBV12-4 to TRBJ1-4; D may be TRBD1 (6 bases). This CDR3 has 14 residues. The CDR3 region is CAGSFLDSNEKLFF. The CDR3 nucleotides are TGTGCCGGCAGTTTCCTGGACAGTAATGAAAAACTGTTTTTT.

The genes are TRBV15 and TRBJ2-7; D is undetermined. The CDR3 runs to 12 residues. CDR1 and CDR2 from the germline V gene are LNHNV and YYDKDF (reference sequence). V lost 0 bases, J lost 4 bases, and 4 bases lay in between. The CDR3 protein is CATSRDGYEQYF. The CDR3 bases are TGTGCCACCAGCAGAGATGGATACGAGCAGTACTTC.

This chain uses TRBV11-2 with TRBJ2-1, with D uncertain. V was cut by 1 base and J by 8 bases, with 15 bases left in between. Germline CDR1 reads SGHAT; CDR2 reads FQNNGV. This CDR3 has 15 amino acids. DNA for the CDR3: TGTGCCAGCAGCTTAGGTACTTCGTTTATGGATGAGCAGTTCTTC. It codes for CASSLGTSFMDEQFF.

This clonotype was observed many times. The chain recombines TRBV29-1 with TRBJ1-1; D unresolved. This CDR3 has 13 residues. V was cut by 4 bases and J by 1 base, with 10 bases left in between. Germline loops: CDR1 SQVTM, CDR2 ANQGSEA. The CDR3 sequence is CSVGLAGNTEAFF. The DNA for the CDR3 is TGCAGCGTTGGACTGGCAGGGAACACTGAAGCTTTCTTT.

This clonotype has more than one count but fewer than ten. The chain couples TRBV6-6 to TRBJ2-2, with no clear D. This CDR3 is 13 amino acids long. From germline, CDR1 is MNHNY and CDR2 SVGAGI (reference sequence). V gave up 6 bases and J gave up 6 bases, with 11 bases separating them. CDR3 protein: CASSPSGAGELFF. Written as DNA, the CDR3 is TGTGCCAGCAGCCCCTCAGGAGCCGGGGAGCTGTTTTTT.

The rearrangement uses TRBV6-2 or TRBV6-3 and TRBJ1-1, with no clear D. This CDR3 has 12 residues. Germline V lookup: CDR1 MNHEY, CDR2 SVGEGT. V shed 0 bases and J shed 8 bases, with 7 bases lying between them. The CDR3 protein is CASSYSIGEAFF. Here the CDR3 DNA reads TGTGCCAGCAGTTACTCGATTGGGGAAGCTTTCTTT.

This sequence joins TRBV20-1 and TRBJ2-3; the D gene is possibly TRBD2 (6 bases). The CDR3 has 13 residues. Trimming left V 6 bases short and J 2 bases short, with 12 bases between. Germline-derived CDR1 and CDR2 are DFQATT and SNEGSKA (reference sequence). CDR3 nucleotides: TGCAGTGCCGCGGCGGGATCCACAGATACGCAGTATTTT. This codes for CSAAAGSTDTQYF.

In its sample, this clonotype was seen once. Since a much larger clone is just one base distant, this may be a read error. DNA for the CDR3: TGTGCCACCAGTGGTAGGTTGCTGGAGACCCAGTACTTC. It encodes CATSGRLLETQYF. V usage is TRBV24-1 and J usage is TRBJ2-5; D unclear. Trimming cost V 5 bases and J 5 bases, with 11 bases left between them. From germline, CDR1 is KGHDR and CDR2 SFDVKD. This CDR3 has 13 amino acids.

This clonotype was counted a few times. The chain employs TRBV2 and TRBJ2-1; D call uncertain. The CDR3 loop spans 15 amino acids. V lost 11 bases and J lost 4, with 21 bases in between. Per germline, CDR1 SNHLY and CDR2 FYNNEI. The CDR3 coding sequence is TGTGCCTACACTCAGCCCCAAGGGTCTTACAATGAGCAGTTCTTC. Its protein product is CAYTQPQGSYNEQFF. Using reference TRBV2 and TRBJ2-1 for the parts outside the CDR3, the full variable domain is EPEVTQTPSHQVTQMGQEVILRCVPISNHLYFYWYRQILGQKVEFLVSFYNNEISEKSEIFDDQFSVERPDGSNFTLKIRSTKLEDSAMYFCAYTQPQGSYNEQFFGPGTRLTVL.

This clonotype appeared a few times. The rearrangement joins TRBV7-8 to TRBJ2-3; 12 positions agree with TRBD2. This CDR3 is 19 amino acids long. From germline, CDR1 is SGHVS and CDR2 FQNEAQ. The V segment lost 5 bases and the J segment 6 bases; nucleotides outside the gene matches: 18. The CDR3 sequence: CASSPRGTGLAGGADTQYF. The CDR3 DNA reads as TGTGCCAGCAGCCCGAGGGGGACAGGTCTAGCGGGGGGGGCGGATACGCAGTATTTT.

The chain's CDR3 is CSARDVRNDEQFF. The CDR3 DNA reads TGCAGTGCTAGAGATGTCCGGAACGATGAGCAGTTCTTC. V is TRBV20-1 and J is TRBJ2-1; D not resolved. This CDR3 spans 13 amino acids. Germline lookup yields CDR1 DFQATT and CDR2 SNEGSKA (reference sequence). Trimming took off 0 bases at V and 8 bases at J, with 11 bases between the two ends.

This sequence joins TRBV12-3 or TRBV12-4 and TRBJ2-1, with D tentatively TRBD2 (6 bases). The CDR3 is made up of 15 amino acids. V lost 2 bases, J lost 2 bases, and 10 bases lay in between. In DNA form, the CDR3 reads TGTGCCAGCAGTTTATTGCGGGGCCCCTACAATGAGCAGTTCTTC. This sequence encodes CASSLLRGPYNEQFF.

This chain uses TRBV7-2 with TRBJ2-4, with 11 bases aligning to TRBD2. The CDR3 runs to 14 residues. J was trimmed by 8 bases and V by 5 bases; bases with no gene match: 5. CDR1 SGHTA and CDR2 FQGNSA come from the germline V gene. The CDR3 loop is CASSITSGSDIQYF. As DNA, the CDR3 is TGTGCCAGCAGCATAACTAGCGGGAGTGACATTCAGTACTTC. Using reference TRBV7-2 and TRBJ2-4 for the parts outside the CDR3, the full variable domain is GAGVSQSPSNKVTEKGKDVELRCDPISGHTALYWYRQSLGQGLEFLIYFQGNSAPDKSGLPSDRFSAERTGGSVSTLTIQRTQQEDSAVYLCASSITSGSDIQYFGAGTRLSVL.

This clonotype has a handful of counts. The chain carries TRBV12-3 or TRBV12-4 and TRBJ2-1, with 7 bases matching TRBD2. The CDR3 has 14 amino acids. V trimming: 2 bases; J trimming: 4 bases; junction bases outside the gene matches: 2. The CDR3 DNA follows: TGTGCCAGCAGTTTATCACTAGCGTACAATGAGCAGTTCTTC. Translated: CASSLSLAYNEQFF.

J is TRBJ1-6 and V is TRBV7-2, with D hard to call. CDR1 is SGHTA, CDR2 FQGNSA, per germline. CDR3 size: 16 residues. V lost 1 base, J lost 10 bases, and 17 bases lay in between. CDR3 amino acids: CASSLEWQVLGSPLHF. CDR3 nucleotides: TGTGCCAGCAGCTTAGAATGGCAAGTTCTCGGCTCACCCCTCCACTTT. Full variable domain (missing parts from reference TRBV7-2 and TRBJ1-6): GAGVSQSPSNKVTEKGKDVELRCDPISGHTALYWYRQSLGQGLEFLIYFQGNSAPDKSGLPSDRFSAERTGGSVSTLTIQRTQQEDSAVYLCASSLEWQVLGSPLHFGNGTRLTVT.

The sample holds a few counts of this clonotype. Since a much larger clone is just one base distant, this may be a read error. The V and J genes are TRBV29-1 and TRBJ2-7; D remains ambiguous. Germline V gives CDR1 SQVTM, CDR2 ANQGSEA. This CDR3 spans 14 amino acids. CDR3 region: CSVEEQNYSYERYF. The DNA of the CDR3 is TGCAGCGTTGAAGAACAGAACTACTCCTACGAGCGGTACTTC.

V and J are TRBV10-3 and TRBJ2-3; 10 bases line up with TRBD2. Germline CDR1 reads ENHRY; CDR2 reads SYGVKD. Trimming took 4 bases from V and 1 from J; bases not matched to a gene: 11. The CDR3 loop spans 18 amino acids. The CDR3 loop reads CAISVSSGRAFGTDTQYF. The CDR3 DNA reads TGTGCCATCAGTGTATCGAGCGGGAGGGCTTTTGGCACAGATACGCAGTATTTT.

The chain is built from TRBV6-2 or TRBV6-3 and TRBJ1-5, with D perhaps TRBD1 (6 bases). The germline CDR1 and CDR2 sequences are MNHEY and SVGEGT. The CDR3 is made up of 18 amino acids. V lost 2 bases and J lost 1, with 18 bases in between. The CDR3 reads CASSYGGERTPSNQPQHF. The CDR3 DNA sequence: TGTGCCAGCAGTTACGGGGGCGAAAGAACCCCAAGCAATCAGCCCCAGCATTTT.

Notes on this clonotype: Sequence at one end of the junction differs from germline and may be a read error. The chain combines TRBV20-1 with TRBJ2-7; the D gene is possibly TRBD2 (5 bases). This CDR3 has 12 amino acids. The germline gives CDR1 DFQATT, CDR2 SNEGSKA (reference sequence). In DNA form, the CDR3 reads TGCAGTGCTAGAAGGGAGCCCTACGGGCAGTACTTC. This sequence encodes CSARREPYGQYF.

The chain links TRBV4-1 to TRBJ2-4, with a possible D match to TRBD2 (6 bases). The CDR3 is 18 residues long. Germline CDR1 is MGHRA and CDR2 is YSYEKL. The V gene lost 0 bases and the J gene lost 13 bases, with 28 bases spanning the gap. CDR3 coding DNA: TGCGCCAGCAGCCAAGAAGGGACTGGGACGGTTGGACGAGTGGTGCAGTACTTC. Its translation is CASSQEGTGTVGRVVQYF.

Many counts were recorded for this clonotype. The chain recombines TRBV20-1 with TRBJ2-5, with 7 bases that match TRBD2. The CDR3 runs 15 residues. From germline, CDR1 is DFQATT and CDR2 SNEGSKA (reference sequence). Trimming took 0 bases from V and 1 from J; bases not matched to a gene: 5. Here the CDR3 DNA reads TGCAGTGCTAGAGACCCCCTAGCGGTCCAAGAGACCCAGTACTTC. It encodes CSARDPLAVQETQYF.

This clonotype was seen repeatedly, ten times or more. V usage is TRBV7-2 and J usage is TRBJ2-3; D perhaps matches TRBD2 (5 bases). The V and J ends lost 5 bases and 3 bases respectively, with 12 bases between them. The CDR3 length is 14 residues. In germline, CDR1 is SGHTA, CDR2 FQGNSA. CDR3 in amino acids: CASSPGIETDTQYF. CDR3 sequence (DNA): TGTGCCAGCAGCCCCGGGATAGAGACAGATACGCAGTATTTT.

This clonotype was seen a few times. The gene calls are TRBV7-3 and TRBJ2-1, with 9 bases matching TRBD1. Germline V gene sequence: CDR1 SGHTA, CDR2 FQGTGA. Trimming at V came to 5 bases and at J to 8 bases, leaving 4 bases not matched to a gene. The CDR3 totals 13 residues. The CDR3 sequence is CASSGTGSHEQFF. CDR3 bases: TGTGCCAGCAGCGGGACAGGGTCCCATGAGCAGTTCTTC.